Each of the 19 T cell receptor beta chains below was sequenced from the same sample in a study of T cells in Graves' hyperthyroidism and ophthalmopathy. TCR beta CDR3 regions were amplified from RNA transcripts. First-round RT-PCR targeting the TCR CDR3 was performed with the HTBI primer set. TCRdb recomputed calls from the multiplex PCR reads with MiXCR, one row per CDR3 protein. The profile shows around 600,000 distinct CDR3 sequences, 14% of them singletons. Specimen: blood. Receptor source: a woman in her forties or fifties with Graves' ophthalmopathy.

The rearrangement uses TRBV20-1 and TRBJ2-3, with 7 bases matching TRBD2. V shed 1 base and J 9 bases; nucleotides not matched to a gene: 7. This CDR3 is built from 13 residues. Germline V gene sequence: CDR1 DFQATT, CDR2 SNEGSKA (reference sequence). In nucleotides, the CDR3 is TGCAGTGCTAGAGTTCAGGTCGGGGGGACGCAGTATTTT. Its protein product is CSARVQVGGTQYF.

This clonotype was counted ten times or more. V usage is TRBV12-3 or TRBV12-4 and J usage is TRBJ2-4; D gene ambiguous. This CDR3 contains 13 residues. The V and J ends lost 3 bases and 8 bases respectively, with 11 bases between them. CDR3 coding DNA: TGTGCCAGCAGTTTGGGCGGTGAGGACATTCAGTACTTC. Its translation is CASSLGGEDIQYF.

The genes are TRBV20-1 and TRBJ2-1; weak D call: TRBD2 (5 bases). The CDR3 runs 16 residues. Germline V CDR1 and CDR2: DFQATT, SNEGSKA (reference sequence). V shed 2 bases and J shed 4 bases, with 18 bases lying between them. CDR3 bases: TGCAGTGCTAGAATAGCACGAAGCGGCGCATACAATGAGCAGTTCTTC. Its protein is CSARIARSGAYNEQFF.

A word on this clonotype: A read error may be the cause here, since a much bigger clone is one base away. The chain has TRBV7-3 and TRBJ2-1; possible D gene TRBD2, 5 bases. The CDR3 is made up of 14 amino acids. Germline V gene lookup returns CDR1 SGHTA and CDR2 FQGTGA. V lost 5 bases to trimming and J lost 7 bases, with 15 bases between them. CDR3 in amino acids: CASSDPGNSNEQFF. As DNA, the CDR3 is TGTGCCAGCAGCGACCCCGGGAACTCTAATGAGCAGTTCTTC.

DNA of the CDR3: TGTGCCAGTAGTATACAGGGGGCGAAGACTGAAGCTTTCTTT. Amino acids: CASSIQGAKTEAFF. The rearrangement joins TRBV19 to TRBJ1-1; 8 bases are a match to TRBD1. CDR3 length: 14 amino acids. Germline loops: CDR1 LNHDA, CDR2 SQIVND (reference sequence). Losses at the gene ends were 2 bases for V and 5 bases for J; bases not matched to a gene: 4.

This clonotype was recorded at least ten times. V is TRBV28 and J is TRBJ1-4, with 9 bases matching TRBD1. This CDR3 is 16 amino acids long. V was pared by 2 bases and J by 4 bases, with 5 bases of the junction left unmatched. Germline V lookup: CDR1 MDHEN, CDR2 SYDVKM. The DNA for the CDR3 is TGTGCCAGCAGTTTAACAGGGGGCTTGGGTAATGAAAAACTGTTTTTT. Its translation: CASSLTGGLGNEKLFF.

Details on this clonotype: Since a much larger clone is just one base distant, this may be a read error. The chain is built from TRBV5-1 and TRBJ2-1, with D tentatively TRBD2 (5 bases). Germline V lookup: CDR1 SGHRS, CDR2 YFSETQ. CDR3 size: 14 residues. Trimming pared 2 bases from V and 6 bases from J, leaving 12 bases between. CDR3 residues: CASSFSSRSNEQFF. The DNA of the CDR3 is TGCGCCAGCAGCTTTTCTAGCAGGAGCAATGAGCAGTTCTTC.

The rearrangement joins TRBV20-1 to TRBJ1-2, with 8 bases that match TRBD1. Germline CDR1 DFQATT, CDR2 SNEGSKA (reference sequence). The J segment lost 2 bases and the V segment lost 4 bases, leaving 3 bases of the junction unmatched. The CDR3 spans 13 residues. Here the CDR3 DNA reads TGCAGTGCTATCGGGACAGGAAACTATGGCTACACCTTC. Its protein product is CSAIGTGNYGYTF.

This clonotype has at least ten counts. V is TRBV18 and J is TRBJ2-1; 12 bases are a match to TRBD2. V lost 3 bases and J lost 6; bases outside the gene matches: 0. CDR3 length equals 14 residues. Germline lookup yields CDR1 KGHSH and CDR2 LQKENI. Here the CDR3 DNA reads TGTGCCAGCTCACCGACTAGCGGGAGCAATGAGCAGTTCTTC. It specifies CASSPTSGSNEQFF.

The genes are TRBV10-3 and TRBJ2-7; no definite D call. Trimming stripped 0 bases from V and 6 bases from J, with 12 bases between. Germline V lookup: CDR1 ENHRY, CDR2 SYGVKD. This CDR3 region has 14 residues. The CDR3 region has the DNA TGTGCCATCAGTGAGTCGTCGGGCGGAGTCGAGCAGTACTTC. Translated: CAISESSGGVEQYF.

This clonotype was counted between two and nine times. The chain is built from TRBV28 and TRBJ1-4; D might be TRBD1 (5 bases). Germline CDR1 MDHEN, CDR2 SYDVKM. The CDR3 has 13 residues. Trimming took 8 bases from V and 0 from J, leaving 7 bases between them. In nucleotides, the CDR3 is TGTGCCAGCGCGACAGCAACTAATGAAAAACTGTTTTTT. It codes for CASATATNEKLFF.

Only a few counts were recorded for this clonotype. The chain carries TRBV6-1 and TRBJ1-5, with 7 bases that match TRBD1. Germline lookup yields CDR1 MNHNS and CDR2 SASEGT. Germline trimming cut 8 bases from V and 4 bases from J; bases unmatched to any gene: 2. The CDR3 has 12 residues. The CDR3 here is CASGTENQPQHF. The DNA for the CDR3 is TGTGCCAGCGGGACAGAGAATCAGCCCCAGCATTTT.

This clonotype was counted ten times or more. The rearrangement links TRBV30 to TRBJ1-1, with TRBD1 as a possible D gene (5 bases). CDR3 size: 14 residues. The germline V gene encodes CDR1 GTSNPN and CDR2 SVGIG (reference sequence). Trimming removed 1 base at V and 6 bases at J, with 15 bases between. The CDR3 DNA is TGTGCCTGGAGTGCCCCTGGGGGGAATGCTGAAGCTTTCTTT. Its protein product is CAWSAPGGNAEAFF.

This clonotype was detected ten times or more. The V call is TRBV30, the J call TRBJ2-1; tentative D call: TRBD2 (5 bases). CDR3 length equals 15 residues. Per germline, CDR1 GTSNPN and CDR2 SVGIG (reference sequence). V was pared by 0 bases and J by 0 bases, with 9 bases between. CDR3 loop: CAWSVQRSSYNEQFF. DNA of the CDR3: TGTGCCTGGAGTGTACAGCGGAGCTCCTACAATGAGCAGTTCTTC.

The chain has TRBV29-1 and TRBJ2-1, with TRBD1 matching over 8 bases. CDR3 length equals 14 residues. Germline V gene lookup returns CDR1 SQVTM and CDR2 ANQGSEA. J was trimmed by 4 bases and V by 3 bases; bases with no gene match: 5. CDR3 sequence (DNA): TGCAGCGTTGATTGGGACAGGCCTTACAATGAGCAGTTCTTC. It translates to CSVDWDRPYNEQFF.

The chain carries TRBV27 and TRBJ2-1, with D possibly being TRBD2 (6 bases). This CDR3 spans 17 amino acids. Germline V gene sequence: CDR1 MNHEY, CDR2 SMNVEV (reference sequence). V lost 5 bases to trimming and J lost 0 bases, with 17 bases between them. The CDR3 DNA follows: TGTGCCAGCAGTCTAGACGGGACTCTCTACTCCTACAATGAGCAGTTCTTC. As protein: CASSLDGTLYSYNEQFF.

Here the CDR3 reads CASRAGVDYNEQFF. The CDR3 DNA sequence: TGTGCCAGCAGAGCGGGGGTTGATTACAATGAGCAGTTCTTC. The chain couples TRBV6-1 to TRBJ2-1, with 8 bases identical to TRBD2. The V segment lost 6 bases and the J segment 4 bases; nucleotides outside the gene matches: 5. CDR1 and CDR2 (germline): MNHNS, SASEGT. This CDR3 comprises 14 residues.

This clonotype was counted at least ten times. The V call is TRBV7-2, the J call TRBJ2-5; TRBD1 aligns across 9 bases. This CDR3 comprises 15 residues. Germline loops: CDR1 SGHTA, CDR2 FQGNSA. The junction had 4 bases not matched to a gene; V was cut back by 1 base and J by 4 bases. The CDR3 DNA reads TGTGCCAGCAGCTTAGATCGGGGACAGGGAGAGACCCAGTACTTC. Encoded protein: CASSLDRGQGETQYF.

This clonotype was seen ten or more times. V and J are TRBV7-2 and TRBJ2-5; TRBD1 matches 8 bases. The length of the CDR3 is 15 residues. CDR1 is SGHTA, CDR2 FQGNSA, per germline. Trimming at V came to 1 base and at J to 5 bases, leaving 6 bases not matched to a gene. CDR3 amino acids: CASSLVPDRAETQYF. The CDR3, as DNA: TGTGCCAGCAGCTTAGTCCCGGACAGGGCTGAGACCCAGTACTTC.